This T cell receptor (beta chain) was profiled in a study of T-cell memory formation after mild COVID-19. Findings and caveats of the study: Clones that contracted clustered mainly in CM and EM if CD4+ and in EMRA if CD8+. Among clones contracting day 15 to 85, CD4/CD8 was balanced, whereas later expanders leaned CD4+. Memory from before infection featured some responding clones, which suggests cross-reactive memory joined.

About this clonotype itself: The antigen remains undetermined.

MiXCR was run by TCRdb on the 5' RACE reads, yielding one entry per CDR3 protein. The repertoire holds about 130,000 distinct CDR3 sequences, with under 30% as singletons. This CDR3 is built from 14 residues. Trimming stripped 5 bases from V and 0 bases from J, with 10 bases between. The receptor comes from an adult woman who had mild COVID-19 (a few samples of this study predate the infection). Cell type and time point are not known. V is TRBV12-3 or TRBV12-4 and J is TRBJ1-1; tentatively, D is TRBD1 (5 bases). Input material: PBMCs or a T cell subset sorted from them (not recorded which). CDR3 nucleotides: TGTGCCAGCAGTCCTACAGGAATGAACACTGAAGCTTTCTTT. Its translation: CASSPTGMNTEAFF.